The entry that follows covers one T cell receptor beta chain sequence. Its antigen is not known. The data originate from a study of metastatic and nonmetastatic thyroid tumors. The authors' processing: Built for papillary thyroid cancer, a distant-metastasis classifier drew on CDR3 differences across clinicopathological groups. TCRdb re-analyzed the PCR reads using MiXCR. TCRdb, not the authors, supplied the V and J calls. The sample shows around 23,000 clones, roughly 27% of them seen only once. General observations from the study: When malignant thyroid tumors were compared with benign nodules, TCR beta diversity was reportedly significantly higher in the malignant tumors. This held in both blood and tumor samples.

None of the patients had undergone any treatment ahead of thyroid surgery. The CDR3 sequence is 16 residues long. Germline CDR1 is SGHRS and CDR2 is YFSETQ. Trimming shortened V by 0 bases and J by 2 bases, and 15 bases separated the two germline ends. The chain has TRBV5-1 and TRBJ2-7; D possibly corresponds to TRBD1 (6 bases). Sequencing used tumor tissue. This TCR was sampled from a male donor with papillary thyroid cancer or a benign thyroid nodule (not recorded which). Some clones in this sample may be carry-over from other donors' samples. In DNA form, the CDR3 reads TGCGCCAGCAGCTTGGCGGGACGGACAGATGCCTACGAGCAGTACTTC. Its translation: CASSLAGRTDAYEQYF.